In its sample, the clone carrying this TCR beta chain ranks as medium-sized. Its antigen is not known. Memory CD4+ T cells were sorted as CD4+CD45RO+CD25- cells. Study-wide results and limits: Tumor Tregs overlapped most with tumor, then blood, naive CD4+ cells. Whole repertoires were not studied in the larger cohort, only one V-J beta rearrangement.

After constant-region reverse-primer amplification, full-length variable regions underwent semi-nested PCR with Nested Universal Primer A. Each CDR3 protein is one row after TCRdb ran MiXCR on the 5' RACE reads. The sample lists 6,500 to 8,500 distinct CDR3 sequences, 36% occurring once. This receptor was obtained from a female donor with breast cancer. The specimen sequenced was tumor-infiltrating memory CD4+ T cells sorted from the breast tumor. The subset denotes: memory CD4+ T cells, CD4+CD45RO+CD25-.

In nucleotides, the CDR3 is TGTGCCAGCAGTTTTGACCAAGCCTCGGAGACCCAGTACTTC. This codes for CASSFDQASETQYF. The chain couples TRBV12-3 or TRBV12-4 to TRBJ2-5; the D is unclear. Deletions cut 3 bases from V and 5 bases from J, with 13 bases between. There are 14 residues in the CDR3.